The sequence of this T cell receptor (beta chain) was determined in a study of blood T cell repertoires in COVID-19. This table comes from immunoSEQ multiplex PCR, and its TCRdb copy is limited to in-frame clones, with some not included. This sample yields over 350,000 clones, of which roughly 85% are seen a single time; about 2% belongs to the top ten. This CDR3 has 14 residues. With 5 bases clipped from V and 8 bases from J, the junction kept 5 bases outside the gene matches. Germline V CDR1 and CDR2: SGHRS, YFSETQ. Ages ranged from about 18 to 100 years, with residence in about two dozen US areas. Researchers sorted participants into cohorts using their self-reported clinical history.

The sequencing input was PBMCs or T cells enriched from blood (not recorded which). This sequence joins TRBV5-1 and TRBJ1-6; TRBD1 agrees at 9 bases. The TCR was taken from a young woman with acute COVID-19. CDR3 in amino acids: CASRLDRGDSPLHF. DNA of the CDR3: TGCGCCAGCAGACTGGACAGGGGTGATTCACCCCTCCACTTT. Full variable domain (missing parts from reference TRBV5-1 and TRBJ1-6): KAGVTQTPRYLIKTRGQQVTLSCSPISGHRSVSWYQQTPGQGLQFLFEYFSETQRNKGNFPGRFSGRQFSNSRSEMNVSTLELGDSALYLCASRLDRGDSPLHFGNGTRLTVT.